Presented here are 10 T cell receptor beta chains from one specimen sequenced in a study of T cells in Graves' hyperthyroidism and ophthalmopathy. There were TCR beta CDR3 regions amplified from RNA transcripts. HTBI primers were used for first-round RT-PCR of the TCR CDR3. TCRdb redid the calling of the multiplex PCR reads with MiXCR, one entry per CDR3 protein. The table lists 450,000 to 600,000 distinct CDR3 sequences, 15% to 20% of them singletons. What was sequenced was blood. The receptor set was obtained from a man between 35 and 55 years old with Graves' ophthalmopathy.

This chain uses TRBV28 with TRBJ2-3, with TRBD1 identical over 7 bases. Germline V CDR1 and CDR2: MDHEN, SYDVKM. The CDR3 is 15 residues long. V lost 11 bases to trimming and J lost 4 bases; unmatched junction nucleotides: 15. The CDR3 sequence is CAAGRGPSSADTQYF. CDR3 sequence (DNA): TGTGCCGCCGGAAGGGGGCCTAGTAGCGCAGATACGCAGTATTTT. Full variable domain (remainder filled in from reference TRBV28 and TRBJ2-3): DVKVTQSSRYLVKRTGEKVFLECVQDMDHENMFWYRQDPGLGLRLIYFSYDVKMKEKGDIPEGYSVSREKKERFSLILESASTNQTSMYLCAAGRGPSSADTQYFGPGTRLTVL.

This clonotype was recorded once. The chain recombines TRBV6-2 or TRBV6-3 with TRBJ2-2; 10 bases align to TRBD2. V shed 0 bases, J shed 1 base, and the junction held 8 bases outside the gene matches. Germline-derived CDR1 and CDR2 are MNHEY and SVGEGT. The CDR3 is 19 residues long. DNA of the CDR3: TGTGCCAGCAGTTACTCCCCCACTAGCGGGGAGTTGAACACCGGGGAGCTGTTTTTT. Its translation is CASSYSPTSGELNTGELFF.

Remarks on this clonotype: It may be a read error: a sequence one base away is much more abundant. V and J are TRBV7-6 and TRBJ2-3; D gene uncertain. CDR1 and CDR2 from the germline V gene are SGHVS and FNYEAQ. The CDR3 sequence is 13 residues long. The CDR3 loop is CASGLAQEDTQYF. Here the CDR3 DNA reads TGTGCCAGCGGCTTAGCCCAAGAGGATACGCAGTATTTT.

The chain joins TRBV4-1 to TRBJ2-3; D call uncertain. CDR1 and CDR2 (germline): MGHRA, YSYEKL. Trimming left V 6 bases short and J 0 bases short, with 7 bases between. The CDR3 loop spans 13 amino acids. CDR3 in amino acids: CASSWMSTDTQYF. CDR3 bases: TGCGCCAGCAGTTGGATGAGCACAGATACGCAGTATTTT.

In its sample, this clonotype was seen many times. The gene calls are TRBV2 and TRBJ2-7; 7 bases map to TRBD2. The germline CDR1 and CDR2 sequences are SNHLY and FYNNEI. V trimming: 7 bases; J trimming: 3 bases; junction bases outside the gene matches: 6. The CDR3 has 13 residues. The CDR3 reads CASIGRVLYEQYF. CDR3 nucleotides: TGTGCCAGCATAGGGAGGGTCCTCTACGAGCAGTACTTC. The full variable domain, its missing parts supplied by reference TRBV2 and TRBJ2-7, is EPEVTQTPSHQVTQMGQEVILRCVPISNHLYFYWYRQILGQKVEFLVSFYNNEISEKSEIFDDQFSVERPDGSNFTLKIRSTKLEDSAMYFCASIGRVLYEQYFGPGTRLTVT.

This clonotype was detected ten times or more. The chain links TRBV7-9 to TRBJ2-7; TRBD2 is a possible D gene (5 bases). CDR1 SEHNR and CDR2 FQNEAQ come from the germline V gene (reference sequence). V was cut by 7 bases and J by 2 bases, with 15 bases left in between. This CDR3 is built from 14 residues. The CDR3: CASTGRGPPYEQYF. CDR3 coding DNA: TGTGCCAGCACCGGACGAGGGCCTCCCTACGAGCAGTACTTC.

This clonotype was counted between two and nine times. This chain uses TRBV5-4 with TRBJ1-6; a possible D gene is TRBD1 (5 bases). V lost 4 bases and J lost 2, with 10 bases in between. Germline V lookup: CDR1 SGHNT, CDR2 YYREEE (reference sequence). This CDR3 contains 15 residues. In DNA form, the CDR3 reads TGTGCCAGCAGCCCCGACAGCACCTATAATTCACCCCTCCACTTT. Translating it yields CASSPDSTYNSPLHF. Looking up the rest from reference TRBV5-4 and TRBJ1-6 gives the full variable domain: ETGVTQSPTHLIKTRGQQVTLRCSSQSGHNTVSWYQQALGQGPQFIFQYYREEENGRGNFPPRFSGLQFPNYSSELNVNALELDDSALYLCASSPDSTYNSPLHFGNGTRLTVT.

This clonotype has only a few counts. V is TRBV18 and J is TRBJ2-1; maybe TRBD1 (5 bases). This CDR3 is 15 amino acids long. V shed 3 bases and J shed 7 bases, with 16 bases lying between them. The V gene's germline CDR1 is KGHSH and CDR2 LQKENI. This CDR3 is CASSPGQGPQNEQFF. The CDR3 region has the DNA TGTGCCAGCTCACCCGGGCAGGGTCCTCAGAATGAGCAGTTCTTC.

This clonotype was seen more than once but under ten times. The rearrangement joins TRBV2 to TRBJ2-1; D not certain. CDR1 SNHLY and CDR2 FYNNEI come from the germline V gene. The CDR3 consists of 17 residues. Trimming took 8 bases from V and 1 from J, leaving 21 bases between them. Written as DNA, the CDR3 is TGTGCCAGCGTTTTACAGATTACAGTGGGTTCCTACAATGAGCAGTTCTTC. This translates into CASVLQITVGSYNEQFF.

In this sample, this clonotype turned up many times. The chain combines TRBV7-2 with TRBJ1-6; no clear D gene. In germline, CDR1 is SGHTA, CDR2 FQGNSA. Trimming removed 3 bases at V and 10 bases at J, with 10 bases between. This CDR3 contains 13 residues. CDR3 sequence (DNA): TGTGCCAGCAGCTTTACCAGAGAATCACCCCTCCACTTT. Translated, it gives CASSFTRESPLHF.